Listed below are T cell receptor beta chains from one sample, sequenced in a study of shared clonotypes between healthy human individuals. TCRdb's copy holds only in-frame clones and misses some; the assay was immunoSEQ multiplex PCR. This table has 2.3 million or so clones, approximately 95% appearing once. Material for sequencing was naive CD4+ T cells from PBMCs. The source of these receptors is a man aged 18-30 years in good health. Some clones in this sample may be carry-over from other donors' samples. Both conserved end residues are part of each CDR3. D genes are given only for firm matches. Only part of the rows carry a size: once, few, many, or a class if the clone is expanded.

TRBV5-1	TRBD2	-	TRBJ2-1	CASSLPPPSLREVYNEQFF	TGCGCCAGCAGCTTGCCCCCGCCTAGTTTGCGGGAGGTCTACAATGAGCAGTTCTTC
TRBV5-6	TRBD1	-	TRBJ1-2	CASSLGGTGLYGYTF	TGTGCCAGCAGCTTGGGTGGGACAGGGCTCTATGGCTACACCTTC
TRBV28	-	few	TRBJ1-1	CASSLARWDDEAFF	TGTGCCAGCAGCCTCGCTCGTTGGGATGATGAAGCTTTCTTT
TRBV7-9	TRBD2	-	TRBJ2-3	CASSSGTSASTTDTQYF	TGTGCCAGCAGCTCCGGGACTAGCGCGTCTACCACAGATACGCAGTATTTT
TRBV28	-	-	TRBJ2-7	CASSLSDFGTYEQYF	TGTGCCAGCAGTTTATCCGACTTTGGGACTTACGAGCAGTACTTC
TRBV7-8	-	-	TRBJ1-5	CASSESGVTVQPQHF	TGTGCCAGCAGCGAATCGGGGGTTACGGTTCAGCCCCAGCATTTT
TRBV19	TRBD1	-	TRBJ2-7	CASADRNEQYF	TGTGCCAGTGCGGACAGGAACGAGCAGTACTTC
TRBV11-2	TRBD1	-	TRBJ1-2	CASSFRQGYGYTF	TGTGCCAGCAGCTTTCGACAGGGGTATGGCTACACCTTC
TRBV30	-	once	TRBJ2-7	CAWTGDDSYEQYF	TGTGCCTGGACAGGGGACGACTCCTACGAGCAGTACTTC
TRBV18	-	-	TRBJ2-4	CASSPVATQGNIQYF	TGTGCCAGCTCACCGGTGGCCACTCAGGGGAACATTCAGTACTTC
TRBV14	-	-	TRBJ2-1	CASSRGPKSSYNEQFF	TGTGCCAGCAGCCGGGGACCCAAGTCCTCCTACAATGAGCAGTTCTTC
TRBV6-4	TRBD2	-	TRBJ2-3	CASSVAGTRADTQYF	TGTGCCAGCAGTGTCGCCGGGACTAGAGCGGATACGCAGTATTTT
TRBV7-2	TRBD1	once	TRBJ2-7	CASSLRTGGEQYF	TGTGCCAGCAGCTTAAGGACAGGGGGCGAGCAGTACTTC
TRBV7-9	TRBD1	-	TRBJ2-4	CASSRTGTGGFRAKNIQYF	TGTGCCAGCAGCAGGACCGGGACAGGGGGTTTTCGGGCCAAAAACATTCAGTACTTC
TRBV7-9	TRBD2	-	TRBJ2-3	CASSFLAGRTDTQYF	TGTGCCAGCAGCTTCCTAGCGGGTCGCACAGATACGCAGTATTTT
TRBV7-6	-	-	TRBJ2-2	CASSLAGPLGTGELFF	TGTGCCAGCAGCTTAGCAGGCCCCCTAGGCACCGGGGAGCTGTTTTTT
TRBV5-1	TRBD1	-	TRBJ2-7	CASSLEQGWDEQYF	TGCGCCAGCAGCTTGGAACAGGGGTGGGACGAGCAGTACTTC
TRBV6-5	-	-	TRBJ2-7	CASSLNLPSYEQYF	TGTGCCAGCAGCTTAAACCTCCCCTCCTACGAGCAGTACTTC
TRBV5-1	-	-	TRBJ1-1	CASSPVLGENTEAFF	TGCGCCAGCAGCCCGGTCTTGGGGGAAAACACTGAAGCTTTCTTT
TRBV6-1	TRBD2	-	TRBJ2-1	CASSGRESYNEQFF	TGTGCCAGCAGTGGGCGGGAGTCCTACAATGAGCAGTTCTTC
TRBV30	-	-	TRBJ2-7	CAWSETVHGEQYF	TGTGCCTGGTCTGAGACAGTGCATGGGGAGCAGTACTTC
TRBV27	TRBD1	few	TRBJ1-5	CASSLRQGIGQPQHF	TGTGCCAGCAGTTTACGACAGGGAATTGGCCAGCCCCAGCATTTT
TRBV2	-	-	TRBJ2-2	CASRGATAHTGELFF	TGTGCCAGCAGAGGGGCTACGGCACACACCGGGGAGCTGTTTTTT
TRBV6-1	TRBD1	-	TRBJ2-7	CASISRTGSYEQYF	TGTGCCAGCATTAGTCGGACAGGGAGCTACGAGCAGTACTTC
TRBV2	-	-	TRBJ1-3	CASSAGRGNTIYF	TGTGCCAGCAGTGCAGGTCGGGGGAACACCATATATTTT
TRBV4-1	TRBD2	-	TRBJ2-7	CASSLFGTSSYEQYF	TGCGCCAGCAGCCTTTTCGGGACTAGCTCGTACGAGCAGTACTTC
TRBV11-2	TRBD2	-	TRBJ2-5	CASSLPLAGGWETQYF	TGTGCCAGCAGCTTACCCCTAGCGGGAGGATGGGAGACCCAGTACTTC
TRBV28	-	-	TRBJ2-1	CASRGLDFGEQFF	TGTGCCAGCAGGGGGCTGGATTTTGGTGAGCAATTCTTC
TRBV7-2	TRBD2	-	TRBJ2-7	CASRQGLAGAYEQYF	TGTGCCAGCAGACAAGGACTAGCGGGAGCCTACGAGCAGTACTTC
TRBV4-2	TRBD2	-	TRBJ2-3	CASSQEMPSGSSDTQYF	TGTGCCAGCAGCCAAGAAATGCCTAGCGGGAGTTCAGATACGCAGTATTTT
TRBV29-1	TRBD1	once	TRBJ2-3	CSVCIGQGATDTQYF	TGCAGCGTTTGTATCGGACAGGGGGCAACAGATACGCAGTATTTT
TRBV7-8	TRBD1	-	TRBJ2-1	CASSIDRGRYNEQFF	TGTGCCAGCAGCATCGACAGGGGGCGATACAATGAGCAGTTCTTC
TRBV10-3	-	-	TRBJ2-3	CAISGGRVITDTQYF	TGTGCCATCAGTGGGGGAAGGGTTATCACAGATACGCAGTATTTT
TRBV7-2	-	-	TRBJ2-4	CASSGRVAKNIQYF	TGTGCCAGCAGCGGCAGAGTAGCCAAAAACATTCAGTACTTC
TRBV20-1	-	-	TRBJ2-5	CSASPGETQYF	TGCAGTGCTAGCCCGGGGGAGACCCAGTACTTC
TRBV5-1	TRBD2	-	TRBJ2-1	CASSSGTSGRGVNEQFF	TGCGCCAGCAGCTCCGGGACTAGCGGGAGGGGAGTCAATGAGCAGTTCTTC
TRBV5-8	-	-	TRBJ2-2	CASSLWRANTGELFF	TGTGCCAGCAGCTTGTGGCGGGCGAACACCGGGGAGCTGTTTTTT
TRBV7-2	-	-	TRBJ2-2	CASSLSAGPSTGELFF	TGTGCCAGCAGCTTAAGTGCAGGGCCGAGCACCGGGGAGCTGTTTTTT
TRBV2	TRBD1	-	TRBJ1-3	CASREDRVSSGNTIYF	TGTGCCAGCAGAGAAGACAGGGTCAGCTCTGGAAACACCATATATTTT
TRBV7-6	-	-	TRBJ2-2	CASSLGLASGELFF	TGTGCCAGCAGCTTAGGGCTAGCGTCCGGGGAGCTGTTTTTT
TRBV4-2	-	-	TRBJ2-7	CASSQSSYEQYF	TGTGCCAGCAGCCAAAGTTCCTACGAGCAGTACTTC
TRBV28	-	-	TRBJ2-7	CASSWGPLGGEQYF	TGTGCCAGCAGTTGGGGACCCTTGGGGGGCGAGCAGTACTTC
TRBV5-1	TRBD2	-	TRBJ2-7	CASSLPPLATTYEQYF	TGCGCCAGCAGCTTGCCCCCACTAGCGACAACCTACGAGCAGTACTTC
TRBV6-1	TRBD1	once	TRBJ1-2	CASSRLQGTNYGYTF	TGTGCCAGCAGTCGCTTACAGGGGACAAACTATGGCTACACCTTC
TRBV7-9	-	-	TRBJ2-2	CASSLSTGELFF	TGTGCCAGCAGCTTATCGACCGGGGAGCTGTTTTTT
TRBV11-2	-	-	TRBJ2-5	CASSEGGRVWETQYF	TGTGCCAGCAGCGAGGGAGGTCGGGTGTGGGAGACCCAGTACTTC
TRBV7-2	TRBD2	-	TRBJ2-3	CASSFSLAGSGGNTQYF	TGTGCCAGCAGCTTTTCACTAGCGGGAAGCGGGGGAAATACGCAGTATTTT